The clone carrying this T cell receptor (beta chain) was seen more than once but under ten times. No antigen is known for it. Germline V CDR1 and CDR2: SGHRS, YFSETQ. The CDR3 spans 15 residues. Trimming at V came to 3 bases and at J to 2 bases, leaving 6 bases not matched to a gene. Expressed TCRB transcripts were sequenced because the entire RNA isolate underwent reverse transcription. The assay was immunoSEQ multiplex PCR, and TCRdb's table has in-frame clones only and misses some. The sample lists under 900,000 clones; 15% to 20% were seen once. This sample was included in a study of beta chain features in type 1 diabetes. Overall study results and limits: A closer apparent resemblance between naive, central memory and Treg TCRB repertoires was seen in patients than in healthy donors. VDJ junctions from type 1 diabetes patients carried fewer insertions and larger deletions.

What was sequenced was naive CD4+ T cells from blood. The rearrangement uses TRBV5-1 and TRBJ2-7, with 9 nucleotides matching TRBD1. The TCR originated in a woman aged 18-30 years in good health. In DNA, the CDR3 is TGCGCCAGCAGCTCGGGACAGGGAGGGCCCTACGAGCAGTACTTC. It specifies CASSSGQGGPYEQYF. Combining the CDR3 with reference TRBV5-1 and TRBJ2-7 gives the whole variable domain KAGVTQTPRYLIKTRGQQVTLSCSPISGHRSVSWYQQTPGQGLQFLFEYFSETQRNKGNFPGRFSGRQFSNSRSEMNVSTLELGDSALYLCASSSGQGGPYEQYFGPGTRLTVT.